The 24 T cell receptor beta chains given below trace back to one sample, sequenced in a study of blood T cell repertoires in COVID-19. Produced via immunoSEQ multiplex PCR; TCRdb's table is partial and in-frame only. Here the sample spans about 250,000 clones, about 73% being singletons. The sequencing input was peripheral blood. These receptors all come from a woman of 80 years or more with acute or convalescent COVID-19.

This chain joins TRBV29-1 and TRBJ1-2, with TRBD1 matching over 7 bases. The germline CDR1 and CDR2 sequences are SQVTM and ANQGSEA. CDR3 length: 14 amino acids. V shed 6 bases and J 1 base; nucleotides not matched to a gene: 8. The CDR3 DNA reads as TGCAGCGTAGCCACCGGGACAGATAACTATGGCTACACCTTC. This codes for CSVATGTDNYGYTF.

The chain recombines TRBV4-2 with TRBJ1-5; perhaps TRBD1 as D (5 bases). The V gene's germline CDR1 is LGHNA and CDR2 YNFKEQ. V lost 0 bases and J lost 5, with 11 bases in between. The CDR3 totals 15 residues. CDR3 loop: CASSQDYRNDQPQHF. The CDR3 DNA follows: TGTGCCAGCAGCCAAGATTACAGGAATGATCAGCCCCAGCATTTT.

This chain uses TRBV2 with TRBJ2-7, with D possibly being TRBD1 (6 bases). This CDR3 region has 15 residues. Germline V gives CDR1 SNHLY, CDR2 FYNNEI. V was pared by 4 bases and J by 3 bases, with 16 bases between. For the CDR3, the DNA is TGTGCCAGCAGTGGACAAGGCAGGGGTGGCTACGAGCAGTACTTC. Its translation: CASSGQGRGGYEQYF.

The V gene is TRBV7-6, the J gene TRBJ1-6; 11 bases align to TRBD1. The CDR3 spans 16 residues. The ends lost 2 bases at V and 7 bases at J; junction bases unmatched: 4. The V gene's germline CDR1 is SGHVS and CDR2 FNYEAQ. The CDR3 DNA follows: TGTGCCAGCAGCTTAATGGACAGGGGGCGGAATTCACCCCTCCACTTT. Its protein product is CASSLMDRGRNSPLHF.

This clone has just one count. This rearrangement joins TRBV6-1 to TRBJ1-2, with TRBD1 identical over 8 bases. This CDR3 contains 15 residues. The J segment lost 8 bases and the V segment lost 3 bases, leaving 11 bases of the junction unmatched. Germline V gene lookup returns CDR1 MNHNS and CDR2 SASEGT. The CDR3, as DNA: TGTGCCAGCAGTGAGTTATCCGGACAGGGTCGGGGCTACACCTTC. Protein: CASSELSGQGRGYTF.

This clone turned up a few times. The rearrangement links TRBV10-2 to TRBJ2-3; 8 nucleotides match TRBD2. Germline V gene lookup returns CDR1 WSHSY and CDR2 SAAADI. This CDR3 is built from 13 residues. J gave up 3 bases and V 7 bases, and 3 bases lay outside the gene matches. Written as DNA, the CDR3 is TGCGCCAGCACCTTAGCGGGGACAGATACGCAGTATTTT. The encoded protein is CASTLAGTDTQYF.

This chain's CDR3 is CASSYSGGPGNQPQHF. Here the CDR3 DNA reads TGTGCCAGCAGTTACTCGGGGGGACCGGGAAATCAGCCCCAGCATTTT. This chain uses TRBV6-5 with TRBJ1-5, with D perhaps TRBD1 (5 bases). The germline V gene has CDR1 MNHEY and CDR2 SVGAGI. The CDR3 is 16 amino acids. Deletions cut 0 bases from V and 4 bases from J, with 13 bases between.

V gene TRBV5-1 combines with J gene TRBJ1-5; 9 nucleotides line up with TRBD1. This CDR3 has 14 residues. Germline CDR1 reads SGHRS; CDR2 reads YFSETQ. J was trimmed by 5 bases and V by 4 bases; bases with no gene match: 4. CDR3: CASSKDRGDQPQHF. The CDR3 DNA sequence: TGCGCCAGCAGCAAGGACAGGGGTGATCAGCCCCAGCATTTT.

This clone was counted a few times. This rearrangement joins TRBV2 to TRBJ2-3, with D hard to call. Per the germline V gene, CDR1 is SNHLY and CDR2 is FYNNEI. The CDR3 loop spans 19 amino acids. V shed 6 bases and J shed 2 bases, with 27 bases lying between them. CDR3 amino acids: CASRLDFANLLTFTDTQYF. The DNA of the CDR3 is TGTGCCAGCAGACTCGACTTTGCGAATCTACTCACCTTCACAGATACGCAGTATTTT.

This clone appeared a few times. The chain joins TRBV5-8 to TRBJ2-1; 11 bases are shared with TRBD2. The CDR3 is made up of 16 amino acids. V trimming: 0 bases; J trimming: 4 bases; junction bases outside the gene matches: 3. Per germline, CDR1 SGHTS and CDR2 YDEGEE. The CDR3 reads CASSLEGTSGYNEQFF. CDR3 coding DNA: TGTGCCAGCAGCTTGGAAGGGACTAGCGGTTACAATGAGCAGTTCTTC.

The chain couples TRBV27 to TRBJ1-2, with 7 nucleotides matching TRBD1. This CDR3 has 14 residues. V shed 4 bases, J shed 8 bases, and the junction held 10 bases outside the gene matches. Germline loops: CDR1 MNHEY, CDR2 SMNVEV (reference sequence). The CDR3 coding sequence is TGTGCCAGCAGTTCCACTCGACAGGGCGGAGGCTACACCTTC. It yields the protein CASSSTRQGGGYTF.

This clone was recorded at least ten times. J is TRBJ2-5 and V is TRBV6-5; tentatively, D is TRBD2 (5 bases). V was shortened by 2 bases and J by 3 bases, with 13 bases between the two germline ends. The germline gives CDR1 MNHEY, CDR2 SVGAGI. This CDR3 comprises 15 residues. The CDR3 region is CASSYATRGEETQYF. CDR3 nucleotides: TGTGCCAGCAGTTACGCTACCCGGGGTGAAGAGACCCAGTACTTC.

Many counts were recorded for this clone. This chain joins TRBV30 and TRBJ2-5; possibly TRBD2 for D (6 bases). The germline V gene has CDR1 GTSNPN and CDR2 SVGIG (reference sequence). This CDR3 is 15 amino acids long. Trimming left V 1 base short and J 4 bases short, with 16 bases between. The CDR3 bases are TGTGCCTGGAGTGAAATCGGGAGAACTAGAGAGACCCAGTACTTC. This gives the protein CAWSEIGRTRETQYF.

The chain employs TRBV7-9 and TRBJ1-4; perhaps TRBD1 as D (5 bases). Trimming stripped 1 base from V and 2 bases from J, with 11 bases between. Germline V gene sequence: CDR1 SEHNR, CDR2 FQNEAQ (reference sequence). This CDR3 contains 16 residues. CDR3 in DNA: TGTGCCAGCAGCTTAGGCCTCAGGGCGACTAATGAAAAACTGTTTTTT. This sequence encodes CASSLGLRATNEKLFF.

This clone turned up a few times. The J gene is TRBJ2-2, the V gene TRBV5-1, with a weak D call TRBD2 (6 bases). This CDR3 region has 16 residues. Germline V gene data show CDR1 as SGHRS and CDR2 as YFSETQ. Trimming shortened V by 0 bases and J by 4 bases, and 13 bases separated the two germline ends. This CDR3 is CASSLARGWVTGELFF. The CDR3, as DNA: TGCGCCAGCAGCTTGGCCCGGGGGTGGGTCACCGGGGAGCTGTTTTTT. Full variable domain (rest looked up from reference TRBV5-1 and TRBJ2-2): KAGVTQTPRYLIKTRGQQVTLSCSPISGHRSVSWYQQTPGQGLQFLFEYFSETQRNKGNFPGRFSGRQFSNSRSEMNVSTLELGDSALYLCASSLARGWVTGELFFGEGSRLTVL.

This clone was detected a few times. V and J are TRBV30 and TRBJ1-1; possibly TRBD1 for D (6 bases). Germline V gives CDR1 GTSNPN, CDR2 SVGIG (reference sequence). The CDR3 is 13 residues long. The ends were cut back, 2 bases at V and 1 base at J, with 8 bases in the middle. The CDR3 reads CAWSPGANTEAFF. CDR3 nucleotides: TGTGCCTGGAGTCCAGGGGCGAACACTGAAGCTTTCTTT.

The CDR3 sequence: CASSPQGLGTDTQYF. The CDR3 DNA is TGTGCCAGCAGTCCCCAGGGGTTGGGCACAGATACGCAGTATTTT. The chain couples TRBV6-5 to TRBJ2-3, with D perhaps TRBD1 (6 bases). The CDR3 loop spans 15 amino acids. CDR1 MNHEY and CDR2 SVGAGI come from the germline V gene. The V and J ends lost 5 bases and 1 base respectively, with 13 bases between them.

The chain employs TRBV27 and TRBJ2-1; a possible D gene is TRBD1 (5 bases). V was pared by 3 bases and J by 5 bases, with 8 bases between. CDR3 length: 13 residues. Germline CDR1 MNHEY, CDR2 SMNVEV (reference sequence). The chain's CDR3 is CASSFTGDNEQFF. In DNA form, the CDR3 reads TGTGCCAGCAGTTTCACAGGTGACAATGAGCAGTTCTTC.

The chain employs TRBV6-6 and TRBJ2-1, with TRBD2 matching over 7 bases. V lost 0 bases, J lost 4 bases, and 0 bases stayed unmatched. CDR3 length: 14 residues. The V gene's germline CDR1 is MNHNY and CDR2 SVGAGI (reference sequence). CDR3 loop: CASSYSGRYNEQFF. For the CDR3, the DNA is TGTGCCAGCAGTTACTCCGGGAGGTACAATGAGCAGTTCTTC.

V is TRBV6-2 or TRBV6-3 and J is TRBJ1-2; possibly TRBD1 for D (6 bases). Germline-derived CDR1 and CDR2 are MNHEY and SVGEGT. Trimming removed 2 bases at V and 8 bases at J, with 12 bases between. The CDR3 totals 13 residues. In DNA, the CDR3 is TGTGCCAGCAGTTACCAGGGGCTAAGAGGCTACACCTTC. This encodes CASSYQGLRGYTF.

The chain joins TRBV9 to TRBJ1-2, with a weak D call TRBD1 (5 bases). V was pared by 4 bases and J by 1 base, with 20 bases between. The CDR3 sequence is 17 residues long. Germline CDR1 SGDLS, CDR2 YYNGEE. CDR3 coding DNA: TGTGCCAGCAGCCTGGGGGGGGGACTTCCCAGTAACTATGGCTACACCTTC. Protein product: CASSLGGGLPSNYGYTF. Looking up the rest from reference TRBV9 and TRBJ1-2 gives the full variable domain: DSGVTQTPKHLITATGQRVTLRCSPRSGDLSVYWYQQSLDQGLQFLIQYYNGEERAKGNILERFSAQQFPDLHSELNLSSLELGDSALYFCASSLGGGLPSNYGYTFGSGTRLTVV.

The chain is built from TRBV5-1 and TRBJ2-7; a possible D gene is TRBD1 (6 bases). The CDR3 contains 14 residues. Germline-derived CDR1 and CDR2 are SGHRS and YFSETQ. The V end lost 0 bases, the J end lost 2 bases, and 9 bases lay between the germline ends. CDR3 DNA sequence: TGCGCCAGCAGCTTGGACAGGGACACCTACGAGCAGTACTTC. Its translation: CASSLDRDTYEQYF.

The CDR3 DNA reads as TGTGCCACCAGCAGTGAACAGCTTAGCAATCAGCCCCAGCATTTT. Residues: CATSSEQLSNQPQHF. The V and J genes are TRBV15 and TRBJ1-5, with unresolved D. This CDR3 has 15 residues. Germline V gene data show CDR1 as LNHNV and CDR2 as YYDKDF (reference sequence). Trimming removed 3 bases from V and 0 bases from J, with 9 bases in between.

The chain uses TRBV2 and TRBJ1-3; no clear D gene. The CDR3 is made up of 13 amino acids. V was pared by 4 bases and J by 4 bases, with 8 bases between. Germline CDR1 SNHLY, CDR2 FYNNEI. The CDR3 bases are TGTGCCAGCAGTGTACTCTCGGGAAACACCATATATTTT. It codes for CASSVLSGNTIYF.